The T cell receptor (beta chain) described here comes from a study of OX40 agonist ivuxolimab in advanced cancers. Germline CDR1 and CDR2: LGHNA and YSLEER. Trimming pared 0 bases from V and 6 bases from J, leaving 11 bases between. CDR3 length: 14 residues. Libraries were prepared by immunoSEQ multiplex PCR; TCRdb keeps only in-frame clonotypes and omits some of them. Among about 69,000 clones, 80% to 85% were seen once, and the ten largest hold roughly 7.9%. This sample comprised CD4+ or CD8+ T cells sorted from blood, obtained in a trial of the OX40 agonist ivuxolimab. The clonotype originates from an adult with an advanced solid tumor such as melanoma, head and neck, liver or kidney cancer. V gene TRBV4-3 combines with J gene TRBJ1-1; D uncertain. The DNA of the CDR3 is TGCGCCAGCAGCCAAGATGGAGTCAAGGCTGAAGCTTTCTTT. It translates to CASSQDGVKAEAFF.